This TCR beta chain was captured in a study of cytomegalovirus exposure and HLA in healthy donors. Remarks on this clone: Its antigen is not identified.

Study results and limitations: Reportedly, cytomegalovirus status was diagnosed with high sensitivity and specificity.

The repertoire was sequenced with immunoSEQ multiplex PCR; TCRdb's copy has only in-frame clones and lacks some. Of 150,000 to 200,000 clones listed, roughly 86% are singletons. V shed 3 bases and J 7 bases; nucleotides not matched to a gene: 14. This CDR3 has 18 amino acids. Per germline, CDR1 SNHLY and CDR2 FYNNEI. The chain recombines TRBV2 with TRBJ2-5; 13 bases agree with TRBD2. The TCR comes from a woman aged 18-29 years in good health and CMV-seronegative. Sequenced material: PBMCs. This chain's CDR3 is CASSEGRTSGGPRGTQYF. CDR3 bases: TGTGCCAGCAGTGAGGGACGGACTAGCGGGGGACCTCGGGGGACCCAGTACTTC.